The 29 T cell receptor beta chains listed next were all sequenced from one sample in a study of blood T cell repertoires in COVID-19. Here immunoSEQ multiplex PCR was the method, and the copy in TCRdb shows in-frame clones only, minus some. The table lists roughly 200,000 clones, 80% to 90% of them singletons, with about 4% in the top ten. Sequencing was performed on PBMCs or T cells enriched from blood (not recorded which). The receptors stem from a middle-aged woman with acute COVID-19.

The chain couples TRBV3-1 (or the pseudogene TRBV3-2) to TRBJ2-6; D possibly corresponds to TRBD1 (6 bases). This CDR3 is 18 amino acids long. Deletions cut 1 base from V and 0 bases from J, with 13 bases between. From germline, CDR1 is LGHDT and CDR2 YNNKEL (reference sequence). This CDR3 is CASSQGTVYNSGANVLTF. CDR3 bases: TGTGCCAGCAGCCAAGGGACAGTTTACAACTCTGGGGCCAACGTCCTGACTTTC.

The chain links TRBV27 to TRBJ1-6, with TRBD1 matching 9 bases. Germline-derived CDR1 and CDR2 are MNHEY and SMNVEV (reference sequence). The junction had 5 bases not matched to a gene; V was cut back by 7 bases and J by 7 bases. This CDR3 spans 14 amino acids. CDR3 loop: CASTGQGTNSPLHF. DNA of the CDR3: TGTGCCAGCACGGGACAGGGCACCAATTCACCCCTCCACTTT.

The V gene is TRBV28, the J gene TRBJ1-1; tentative D call: TRBD1 (6 bases). The CDR3 extends over 14 amino acids. CDR1 is MDHEN, CDR2 SYDVKM, per germline. Trimming removed 4 bases from V and 6 bases from J, with 15 bases in between. The DNA for the CDR3 is TGTGCCAGCAGTTCAGGGGCCGGTAGGGCTGAAGCTTTCTTT. It encodes CASSSGAGRAEAFF.

The rearrangement uses TRBV7-2 and TRBJ1-5, with D possibly matching TRBD1 (5 bases). The V end was cut by 3 bases, the J end by 5 bases, with 8 bases between. CDR1 SGHTA and CDR2 FQGNSA come from the germline V gene. CDR3 length: 13 residues. The CDR3 is CASSFGTHQPQHF. The CDR3 DNA is TGTGCCAGCAGCTTTGGGACTCATCAGCCCCAGCATTTT. The variable domain in full, completed from reference TRBV7-2 and TRBJ1-5, reads GAGVSQSPSNKVTEKGKDVELRCDPISGHTALYWYRQSLGQGLEFLIYFQGNSAPDKSGLPSDRFSAERTGGSVSTLTIQRTQQEDSAVYLCASSFGTHQPQHFGDGTRLSIL.

The chain recombines TRBV7-9 with TRBJ2-3; D gene ambiguous. The CDR3 consists of 15 residues. Germline loops: CDR1 SEHNR, CDR2 FQNEAQ (reference sequence). Deletions cut 5 bases from V and 4 bases from J, with 16 bases between. In DNA, the CDR3 is TGTGCCAGCAGCCCGCGAGAAAAAACCCCAGATACGCAGTATTTT. Its protein is CASSPREKTPDTQYF.

As DNA, the CDR3 is TGTGCCAGCAGCAGCCGGGGGGCTGGGGAGACCCAGTACTTC. This gives the protein CASSSRGAGETQYF. V gene TRBV7-2 combines with J gene TRBJ2-5, with TRBD2 as a possible D gene (7 bases). In germline, CDR1 is SGHTA, CDR2 FQGNSA. CDR3 length: 14 residues. The V gene lost 5 bases and the J gene lost 5 bases, with 15 bases spanning the gap.

This clone was observed a handful of times. J is TRBJ1-1 and V is TRBV12-3 or TRBV12-4; possibly TRBD1 for D (5 bases). The length of the CDR3 is 11 residues. V was clipped by 5 bases and J by 11 bases, with 12 bases between them. In nucleotides, the CDR3 is TGTGCCAGCAGTGCGGGACGTGGGGCTTTCTTT. This gives the protein CASSAGRGAFF.

V and J are TRBV3-1 (or the pseudogene TRBV3-2) and TRBJ2-7; tentative D call: TRBD1 (5 bases). This CDR3 spans 14 amino acids. V gave up 1 base and J gave up 5 bases, with 12 bases separating them. CDR1 and CDR2 (germline): LGHDT, YNNKEL (reference sequence). CDR3 nucleotides: TGTGCCAGCAGCCAAGTGGCCAGGGCCCACGAGCAGTACTTC. Its translation is CASSQVARAHEQYF.

The V and J genes are TRBV27 and TRBJ2-1; 10 bases agree with TRBD2. This CDR3 has 15 residues. V was clipped by 2 bases and J by 9 bases; unmatched bases: 7. CDR1 is MNHEY, CDR2 SMNVEV, per germline (reference sequence). The CDR3 DNA is TGTGCCAGCAGTTTAGTCAGCGGGGGGGCCCTTGAGCAGTTCTTC. This encodes CASSLVSGGALEQFF.

Written as DNA, the CDR3 is TGCGCCAGCAGCCAAACGGGAGGGGAGAACACTGAAGCTTTCTTT. Translated: CASSQTGGENTEAFF. This chain links TRBV4-1 with TRBJ1-1; D might be TRBD1 (5 bases). CDR1 is MGHRA and CDR2 is YSYEKL in the germline V gene. CDR3 length equals 15 residues. The V and J ends lost 2 bases and 1 base respectively, with 11 bases between them.

This chain links TRBV18 with TRBJ1-6; 7 nucleotides align to TRBD1. J gave up 9 bases and V 3 bases, and 2 bases lay outside the gene matches. Germline-derived CDR1 and CDR2 are KGHSH and LQKENI. This CDR3 has 13 amino acids. In nucleotides, the CDR3 is TGTGCCAGCTCACCGAGGGACAGTTCACCCCTCCACTTT. It specifies CASSPRDSSPLHF.

The V call is TRBV25-1, the J call TRBJ1-5; 8 bases map to TRBD1. This CDR3 is built from 17 residues. V lost 2 bases, J lost 5 bases, and 11 bases stayed unmatched. The germline gives CDR1 MGHDK, CDR2 SYGVNS. The DNA of the CDR3 is TGTGCCAGCAGTGAAAAGTATGGGCAGGGGGCCTATCAGCCCCAGCATTTT. Residues: CASSEKYGQGAYQPQHF.

The rearrangement uses TRBV30 and TRBJ1-3; possible D gene TRBD1, 6 bases. Trimming removed 5 bases from V and 7 bases from J, with 18 bases in between. Per germline, CDR1 GTSNPN and CDR2 SVGIG (reference sequence). The CDR3 is made up of 14 amino acids. CDR3: CAWEGEGGRNTIYF. In DNA form, the CDR3 reads TGTGCCTGGGAAGGAGAAGGGGGTCGGAACACCATATATTTT.

The chain combines TRBV7-9 with TRBJ2-2, with 10 bases lining up with TRBD1. The V gene's germline CDR1 is SEHNR and CDR2 FQNEAQ (reference sequence). The J segment lost 3 bases and the V segment lost 2 bases, leaving 3 bases of the junction unmatched. This CDR3 spans 16 amino acids. The CDR3 sequence: CASSLRDRGYTGELFF. CDR3 DNA: TGTGCCAGCAGCTTAAGGGACAGGGGCTACACCGGGGAGCTGTTTTTT.

The chain employs TRBV11-2 and TRBJ1-1; the D gene is possibly TRBD1 (6 bases). The length of the CDR3 is 19 residues. CDR1 and CDR2 (germline): SGHAT, FQNNGV. Trimming took off 3 bases at V and 1 base at J, with 24 bases between the two ends. In DNA, the CDR3 is TGTGCCAGCAGCTTGCAGCTAACAGGGCGATGGGGACGGAACACTGAAGCTTTCTTT. Protein: CASSLQLTGRWGRNTEAFF.

The CDR3 sequence: CASSYRSRGYEAFF. CDR3 DNA sequence: TGTGCCAGCAGTTACCGTTCCCGAGGGTACGAAGCTTTCTTT. The chain couples TRBV6-5 to TRBJ1-1; no reliable D call. Germline V gene sequence: CDR1 MNHEY, CDR2 SVGAGI. V lost 2 bases and J lost 8, with 15 bases in between. The CDR3 extends over 14 amino acids.

V usage is TRBV10-1 and J usage is TRBJ2-2, with D perhaps matching TRBD1 (6 bases). Looked up from germline, CDR1 is WNHNN and CDR2 is SYGVQD (reference sequence). This CDR3 is 18 amino acids long. Trimming stripped 4 bases from V and 2 bases from J, with 20 bases between. The CDR3 DNA reads TGCGCCAGCAGTGGAAGACCGGGACACCATTTAAACACCGGGGAGCTGTTTTTT. Amino acids: CASSGRPGHHLNTGELFF.

The chain has TRBV3-1 (or the pseudogene TRBV3-2) and TRBJ1-2; 8 positions match TRBD1. This CDR3 spans 16 amino acids. V lost 1 base and J lost 8; bases outside the gene matches: 12. The V gene's germline CDR1 is LGHDT and CDR2 YNNKEL (reference sequence). CDR3 protein: CASSQGYGRGLGGYTF. In DNA form, the CDR3 reads TGTGCCAGCAGCCAAGGCTATGGCAGGGGGCTTGGAGGCTACACCTTC.

The chain carries TRBV11-3 and TRBJ2-3; D may be TRBD2 (6 bases). V was trimmed by 1 base and J by 8 bases, leaving 16 bases between them. The CDR3 has 15 amino acids. Germline V gene lookup returns CDR1 SGHNT and CDR2 YENEEA. The CDR3 protein is CASSLGTGGGITQYF. In DNA, the CDR3 is TGTGCCAGCAGCTTAGGTACAGGAGGAGGGATTACGCAGTATTTT.

This clone showed up just a few times. V usage is TRBV19 and J usage is TRBJ2-3, with TRBD2 identical over 15 bases. The germline CDR1 and CDR2 sequences are LNHDA and SQIVND (reference sequence). CDR3 length: 18 amino acids. J gave up 0 bases and V 5 bases, and 6 bases lay outside the gene matches. CDR3: CASSLWTSGGDSTDTQYF. The DNA of the CDR3 is TGTGCCAGTAGTCTTTGGACTAGCGGGGGGGATAGCACAGATACGCAGTATTTT.

The chain uses TRBV11-2 and TRBJ1-1; tentative D call: TRBD1 (6 bases). The germline V and J ends were trimmed by 5 bases and 8 bases, with 12 bases remaining between them. This CDR3 is built from 12 residues. CDR1 SGHAT and CDR2 FQNNGV come from the germline V gene. The DNA of the CDR3 is TGTGCCAGCAGCACAAACAGGGTCGAAGCTTTCTTT. Protein product: CASSTNRVEAFF. Full variable domain (missing parts from reference TRBV11-2 and TRBJ1-1): EAGVAQSPRYKIIEKRQSVAFWCNPISGHATLYWYQQILGQGPKLLIQFQNNGVVDDSQLPKDRFSAERLKGVDSTLKIQPAKLEDSAVYLCASSTNRVEAFFGQGTRLTVV.

This chain links TRBV7-2 with TRBJ1-1; TRBD1 matches 7 bases. Germline V gene lookup returns CDR1 SGHTA and CDR2 FQGNSA. This CDR3 has 16 amino acids. V dropped 3 bases and J dropped 0; count of bases not matched to a gene: 7. CDR3 nucleotide sequence: TGTGCCAGCAGCTTCGGAGTGGGACAGATGAACACTGAAGCTTTCTTT. Translation gives CASSFGVGQMNTEAFF.

The table lists this clone with a count of one. V gene TRBV19 combines with J gene TRBJ1-1; maybe TRBD1 (6 bases). Trimming left V 6 bases short and J 4 bases short, with 12 bases between. The CDR3 is 13 residues long. The germline CDR1 and CDR2 sequences are LNHDA and SQIVND (reference sequence). CDR3 nucleotide sequence: TGTGCCAGTAGAGTGACAGGCTCCACTGAAGCTTTCTTT. It encodes CASRVTGSTEAFF.

This chain links TRBV29-1 with TRBJ1-2, with D uncertain. The CDR3 totals 11 residues. V lost 4 bases and J lost 6, with 9 bases in between. Per the germline V gene, CDR1 is SQVTM and CDR2 is ANQGSEA. The CDR3 here is CSVVFSDGYTF. The CDR3 DNA reads TGCAGCGTTGTCTTTTCCGATGGCTACACCTTC.

The V call is TRBV30, the J call TRBJ1-2; D not resolved. The ends were cut back, 2 bases at V and 4 bases at J, with 8 bases in the middle. Per germline, CDR1 GTSNPN and CDR2 SVGIG (reference sequence). There are 12 residues in the CDR3. The CDR3 nucleotides are TGTGCCTGGAGTCCTCTCCTCTATGGCTACACCTTC. It encodes CAWSPLLYGYTF.

V is TRBV4-1 and J is TRBJ1-2, with 9 bases fitting TRBD1. Trimming cost V 4 bases and J 4 bases; bases outside gene matches: 4. The CDR3 loop spans 14 amino acids. Germline V gives CDR1 MGHRA, CDR2 YSYEKL. The CDR3 coding sequence is TGCGCCAGCAGCCCCATACAGGGGGCCTATGGCTACACCTTC. Encoded protein: CASSPIQGAYGYTF.

In this sample, this clone turned up a few times. The CDR3 nucleotides are TGCAGCGTTGAGAGAGGACAGGGGGCAGAGGAGCAGTTCTTC. It encodes CSVERGQGAEEQFF. The rearrangement joins TRBV29-1 to TRBJ2-1, with 11 bases that match TRBD1. V gave up 3 bases and J gave up 10 bases; unmatched junction bases: 8. The CDR3 totals 14 residues. Germline CDR1 is SQVTM and CDR2 is ANQGSEA.

The chain employs TRBV27 and TRBJ1-1, with D possibly being TRBD1 (6 bases). The CDR3 consists of 14 residues. The V end lost 8 bases, the J end lost 5 bases, and 18 bases lay between the germline ends. Per the germline V gene, CDR1 is MNHEY and CDR2 is SMNVEV (reference sequence). CDR3 protein: CASYGGGSNTEAFF. In nucleotides, the CDR3 is TGTGCCAGCTACGGGGGGGGCAGTAATACTGAAGCTTTCTTT.

This chain joins TRBV5-6 and TRBJ2-7; the D gene is possibly TRBD2 (5 bases). Germline V CDR1 and CDR2: SGHDT, YYEEEE. V was pared by 7 bases and J by 0 bases, with 23 bases between. This CDR3 is 17 amino acids long. The CDR3 spells CASSSVRRAGRSYEQYV. The CDR3 bases are TGTGCCAGCTCCTCTGTGCGGCGGGCAGGTCGCTCCTACGAGCAGTACGTC.